Listed below are T cell receptor beta chains from one sample, sequenced in a study of PD-1 blockade in classical Hodgkin lymphoma. Libraries were prepared by immunoSEQ multiplex PCR; TCRdb keeps only in-frame clonotypes and omits some of them. The sample includes about 46,000 clones, around 82% of them seen just once. Sequences were derived from peripheral blood mononuclear cells (PBMCs), sampled before the second cycle of nivolumab. Every receptor here comes from a human donor with classical Hodgkin lymphoma. The CDR3 runs from the conserved cysteine through the conserved F or W. The D gene is left open where the match is weak. Where a row states a size, it is once, few, many or the class of an expanded clone; other rows omit it.

V gene: TRBV5-1
J gene: TRBJ2-7
clone size: once
D gene: TRBD1
CDR3 protein: CASSLGPDRVKGYEQYF
CDR3 DNA: TGCGCCAGCAGCTTGGGCCCGGACAGGGTAAAAGGATACGAGCAGTACTTC

V gene: TRBV5-1
J gene: TRBJ2-1
clone size: -
D gene: TRBD1
CDR3 protein: CASSPSRQGANEQFF
CDR3 DNA: TGCGCCAGCAGCCCATCCCGACAGGGGGCAAATGAGCAGTTCTTC

V gene: TRBV10-3
J gene: TRBJ1-5
clone size: -
D gene: -
CDR3 protein: CAISESGSNQPQHF
CDR3 DNA: TGTGCCATCAGTGAGTCAGGTAGCAATCAGCCCCAGCATTTT

V gene: TRBV15
J gene: TRBJ2-5
clone size: -
D gene: -
CDR3 protein: CATSREEVARGEETQYF
CDR3 DNA: TGTGCCACCAGCAGAGAAGAGGTTGCGAGGGGAGAAGAGACCCAGTACTTC

V gene: TRBV4-1
J gene: TRBJ2-5
clone size: -
D gene: TRBD2
CDR3 protein: CASSQVGLAVAETQYF
CDR3 DNA: TGCGCCAGCAGCCAAGTGGGACTAGCGGTGGCGGAGACCCAGTACTTC

V gene: TRBV5-1
J gene: TRBJ2-7
clone size: -
D gene: TRBD2
CDR3 protein: CASSLAGGTYEQYF
CDR3 DNA: TGCGCCAGCAGCTTAGCGGGAGGTACCTACGAGCAGTACTTC

V gene: TRBV2
J gene: TRBJ2-7
clone size: few
D gene: -
CDR3 protein: CASSVTWEQYF
CDR3 DNA: TGTGCCAGCAGTGTCACCTGGGAGCAGTACTTC

V gene: TRBV28
J gene: TRBJ2-1
clone size: -
D gene: TRBD2
CDR3 protein: CASSETSGRGNEQFF
CDR3 DNA: TGTGCCAGCAGTGAGACTAGCGGGAGGGGCAATGAGCAGTTCTTC

V gene: TRBV28
J gene: TRBJ2-3
clone size: -
D gene: -
CDR3 protein: CASSFTSQNTDTQYF
CDR3 DNA: TGTGCCAGCAGTTTCACGAGCCAAAACACAGATACGCAGTATTTT

V gene: TRBV5-8
J gene: TRBJ2-1
clone size: -
D gene: TRBD1
CDR3 protein: CASSLDGQGGTEQFF
CDR3 DNA: TGTGCCAGCAGCTTGGACGGACAGGGTGGCACTGAGCAGTTCTTC

V gene: TRBV5-1
J gene: TRBJ1-1
clone size: once
D gene: TRBD1
CDR3 protein: CASSLSPGTGYTEAFF
CDR3 DNA: TGCGCCAGCAGCTTATCCCCCGGGACAGGGTATACTGAAGCTTTCTTT

V gene: TRBV21-1
J gene: TRBJ1-2
clone size: once
D gene: -
CDR3 protein: CASPKGGAGGYTF
CDR3 DNA: TGTGCCAGCCCAAAGGGGGGGGCGGGTGGCTACACCTTC

V gene: TRBV2
J gene: TRBJ1-2
clone size: many
D gene: -
CDR3 protein: CASREGQQATF
CDR3 DNA: TGTGCCAGCAGGGAAGGACAACAAGCAACCTTC

V gene: TRBV10-3
J gene: TRBJ1-5
clone size: -
D gene: -
CDR3 protein: CASRDTYSNQPQHF
CDR3 DNA: TGTGCCAGCCGGGACACCTATAGCAATCAGCCCCAGCATTTT

V gene: TRBV6-5
J gene: TRBJ1-1
clone size: -
D gene: -
CDR3 protein: CASSAGGGNTEAFF
CDR3 DNA: TGTGCCAGCAGTGCGGGAGGGGGGAACACTGAAGCTTTCTTT

V gene: TRBV6-5
J gene: TRBJ1-1
clone size: -
D gene: -
CDR3 protein: CASSYSMGLNTEAFF
CDR3 DNA: TGTGCCAGCAGTTACTCGATGGGTCTAAACACTGAAGCTTTCTTT

V gene: TRBV27
J gene: TRBJ2-1
clone size: once
D gene: TRBD2
CDR3 protein: CASKTSGGAIDYEQFF
CDR3 DNA: TGTGCCAGCAAGACTAGCGGGGGGGCCATTGATTATGAGCAGTTCTTC

V gene: TRBV7-9
J gene: TRBJ1-4
clone size: -
D gene: -
CDR3 protein: CASRASGATNEKLFF
CDR3 DNA: TGTGCCAGCAGGGCCTCGGGCGCTACAAATGAAAAACTGTTTTTT

V gene: TRBV27
J gene: TRBJ2-5
clone size: few
D gene: TRBD2
CDR3 protein: CASSLSRTSGGAGTQYF
CDR3 DNA: TGTGCCAGCAGTTTATCGAGGACTAGCGGAGGGGCTGGTACCCAGTACTTC

V gene: TRBV6-5
J gene: TRBJ2-1
clone size: -
D gene: -
CDR3 protein: CASSYGRNNEQFF
CDR3 DNA: TGTGCCAGCAGTTACGGGCGGAACAATGAGCAGTTCTTC

V gene: TRBV5-6
J gene: TRBJ1-6
clone size: -
D gene: TRBD1
CDR3 protein: CASRTGTGNSPLHF
CDR3 DNA: TGTGCCAGCAGGACCGGGACAGGAAATTCACCCCTCCACTTT

V gene: TRBV18
J gene: TRBJ1-6
clone size: -
D gene: -
CDR3 protein: CASSPGRSNSPLHF
CDR3 DNA: TGTGCCAGCTCACCGGGGCGGTCTAATTCACCCCTCCACTTT

V gene: TRBV7-2
J gene: TRBJ2-7
clone size: -
D gene: -
CDR3 protein: CASSSRGLPYEQYF
CDR3 DNA: TGTGCCAGCAGCTCCAGGGGCCTCCCCTACGAGCAGTACTTC

V gene: TRBV28
J gene: TRBJ1-2
clone size: -
D gene: -
CDR3 protein: CASGRNYGYTF
CDR3 DNA: TGTGCCAGCGGACGGAACTATGGCTACACCTTC

V gene: TRBV9
J gene: TRBJ2-7
clone size: -
D gene: TRBD1
CDR3 protein: CASSSGTASSYEQYF
CDR3 DNA: TGTGCCAGCAGCTCAGGGACAGCCAGCTCCTACGAGCAGTACTTC

V gene: TRBV6-4
J gene: TRBJ2-1
clone size: -
D gene: -
CDR3 protein: CAITGFGDEQFF
CDR3 DNA: TGTGCCATTACGGGCTTCGGGGATGAGCAGTTCTTC

V gene: TRBV7-8
J gene: TRBJ1-2
clone size: -
D gene: TRBD1
CDR3 protein: CASSWGTAHGYTF
CDR3 DNA: TGTGCCAGCAGCTGGGGGACAGCCCATGGCTACACCTTC

V gene: TRBV27
J gene: TRBJ2-7
clone size: few
D gene: -
CDR3 protein: CASSLSWRYEQYF
CDR3 DNA: TGTGCCAGTAGTCTGTCCTGGCGCTACGAGCAGTACTTC

V gene: TRBV5-6
J gene: TRBJ2-3
clone size: -
D gene: -
CDR3 protein: CASSRPPTDTQYF
CDR3 DNA: TGTGCCAGCAGCCGGCCCCCCACAGATACGCAGTATTTT

V gene: TRBV6-6
J gene: TRBJ1-2
clone size: -
D gene: -
CDR3 protein: CASSYLANYGYTF
CDR3 DNA: TGTGCCAGCAGTTACTTGGCTAACTATGGCTACACCTTC

V gene: TRBV27
J gene: TRBJ2-7
clone size: few
D gene: -
CDR3 protein: CASSFRQGTYEQYF
CDR3 DNA: TGTGCCAGCAGTTTCCGGCAGGGCACCTACGAGCAGTACTTC

V gene: TRBV19
J gene: TRBJ2-2
clone size: -
D gene: TRBD2
CDR3 protein: CASSIGAGLVGIGANTGELFF
CDR3 DNA: TGTGCCAGTAGTATTGGAGCGGGACTGGTAGGAATTGGAGCGAACACCGGGGAGCTGTTTTTT

V gene: TRBV7-2
J gene: TRBJ1-3
clone size: -
D gene: -
CDR3 protein: CASSFRGHSGNTIYF
CDR3 DNA: TGTGCCAGCAGCTTTCGGGGTCACTCTGGAAACACCATATATTTT

V gene: TRBV5-1
J gene: TRBJ2-3
clone size: -
D gene: -
CDR3 protein: CASSFLVGDTQYF
CDR3 DNA: TGCGCCAGCAGCTTCCTGGTTGGGGATACGCAGTATTTT

V gene: TRBV4-1
J gene: TRBJ2-4
clone size: -
D gene: -
CDR3 protein: CASSQDAVAKNIQYF
CDR3 DNA: TGCGCCAGCAGCCAAGATGCCGTTGCCAAAAACATTCAGTACTTC

V gene: TRBV5-5
J gene: TRBJ2-1
clone size: -
D gene: TRBD2
CDR3 protein: CASSLVGLANEQFF
CDR3 DNA: TGTGCCAGCAGCTTGGTAGGACTAGCGAATGAGCAGTTCTTC

V gene: TRBV28
J gene: TRBJ2-7
clone size: -
D gene: -
CDR3 protein: CASSLSGAEQYF
CDR3 DNA: TGTGCCAGCAGTTTATCAGGGGCCGAGCAGTACTTC

V gene: TRBV6-5
J gene: TRBJ2-5
clone size: -
D gene: -
CDR3 protein: CASSQAPRAGRFNF
CDR3 DNA: TGTGCCAGCAGTCAGGCCCCCCGCGCGGGACGTTTCAACTTC